A selection of T cell receptor beta chains follows, all from one sample in a study of a mutant IDH1 vaccine in newly diagnosed glioma. What these receptors recognize is not known. Measured with immunoSEQ multiplex PCR; TCRdb has only the in-frame clones, and not every one. The sample contains tens of thousands of clones, around 74% of which appear only once. The starting material was PBMCs, obtained from a glioma patient whose treatment included an IDH1 peptide vaccine. These receptors were collected from a man aged 45 to 65 with glioma. Both conserved end residues are part of each CDR3. The order of the fields is V gene, clone size, CDR3 protein. Clone size is not always given. Where it is, it says once, few, many or a class for expanded clones.

TRBV2	once	CASTAGHLNTGELFF
TRBV9	NA	CASSVEGQAQETQYF
TRBV18	NA	CASSPGQGYNSPLHF
TRBV9	NA	CASSVQGADYGYTF
TRBV6-5	NA	CASSYSGRGGGKLFF
TRBV4-3	once	CASSQESFGDEKLFF
TRBV4-1	NA	CASSQVNSPSYNEQFF
TRBV5-1	NA	CASSLEVTGSGNTIYF
TRBV7-9	NA	CASSFTGLAGAGEQYF
TRBV5-1	NA	CASSLWGDTEAFF
TRBV2	NA	CASSESSGGADNEQFF
TRBV9	NA	CASSPQGTSGETQYF
TRBV11-2	NA	CASSLAAPYEQYF
TRBV9	few	CASSVRTGGGEQYF
TRBV9	once	CASSQGDTQYF